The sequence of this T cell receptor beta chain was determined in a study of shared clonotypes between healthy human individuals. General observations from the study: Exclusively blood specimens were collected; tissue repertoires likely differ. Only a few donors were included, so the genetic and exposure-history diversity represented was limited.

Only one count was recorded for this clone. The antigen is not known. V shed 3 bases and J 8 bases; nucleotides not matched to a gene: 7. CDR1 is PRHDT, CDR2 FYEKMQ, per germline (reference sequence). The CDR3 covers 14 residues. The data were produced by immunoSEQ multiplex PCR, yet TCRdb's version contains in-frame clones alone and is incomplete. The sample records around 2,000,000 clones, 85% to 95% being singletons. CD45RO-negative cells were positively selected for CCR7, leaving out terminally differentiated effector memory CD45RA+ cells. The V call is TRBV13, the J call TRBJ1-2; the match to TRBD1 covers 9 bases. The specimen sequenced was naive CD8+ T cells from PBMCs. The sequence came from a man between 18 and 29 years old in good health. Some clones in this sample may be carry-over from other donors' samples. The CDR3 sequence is CASSFRDRVSGYTF. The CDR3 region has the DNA TGTGCCAGCAGCTTTAGGGACAGGGTATCCGGCTACACCTTC.